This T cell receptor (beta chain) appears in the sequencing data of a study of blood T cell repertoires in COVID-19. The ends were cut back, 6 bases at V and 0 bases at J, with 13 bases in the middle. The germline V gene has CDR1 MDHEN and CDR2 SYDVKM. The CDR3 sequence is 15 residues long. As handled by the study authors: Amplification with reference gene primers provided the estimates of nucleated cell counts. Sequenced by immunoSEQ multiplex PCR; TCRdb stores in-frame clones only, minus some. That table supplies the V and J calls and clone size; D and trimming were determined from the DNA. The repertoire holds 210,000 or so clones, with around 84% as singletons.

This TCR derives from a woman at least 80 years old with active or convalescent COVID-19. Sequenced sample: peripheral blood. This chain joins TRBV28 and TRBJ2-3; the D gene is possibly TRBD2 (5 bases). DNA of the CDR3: TGTGCCAGCAGAGTAGGACTGCTTAGCACAGATACGCAGTATTTT. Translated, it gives CASRVGLLSTDTQYF. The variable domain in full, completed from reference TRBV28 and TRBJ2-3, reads DVKVTQSSRYLVKRTGEKVFLECVQDMDHENMFWYRQDPGLGLRLIYFSYDVKMKEKGDIPEGYSVSREKKERFSLILESASTNQTSMYLCASRVGLLSTDTQYFGPGTRLTVL.